These 32 T cell receptor beta chains were sequenced from one sample in a study of T cell responses to AZD1222 COVID-19 vaccine. Here immunoSEQ multiplex PCR was the method, and the copy in TCRdb shows in-frame clones only, minus some. The sample comprises approximately 160,000 clones, about nine tenths of which are singletons, and approximately 1.5% rests with the top ten. The source was peripheral blood, collected on day 0 of AZD1222 vaccination. Every receptor here comes from an adult in good health.

This clone was counted a few times. The chain uses TRBV6-5 and TRBJ2-1; 8 bases map to TRBD1. The CDR3 is made up of 13 amino acids. Germline loops: CDR1 MNHEY, CDR2 SVGAGI. Trimming took 7 bases from V and 4 from J; bases not matched to a gene: 3. As DNA, the CDR3 is TGTGCCAGCACAGGGGGCTGGTACAATGAGCAGTTCTTC. Translated, it gives CASTGGWYNEQFF.

The chain employs TRBV6-5 and TRBJ1-5; no clear D. Germline V gene sequence: CDR1 MNHEY, CDR2 SVGAGI. This CDR3 has 13 residues. V lost 6 bases and J 7 bases, leaving 13 bases between the germline ends. In DNA form, the CDR3 reads TGTGCCAGCAGCCCCATAGGGAGGCAGCCCCAGCATTTT. It codes for CASSPIGRQPQHF.

This rearrangement joins TRBV6-5 to TRBJ1-1; perhaps TRBD1 as D (5 bases). V dropped 2 bases and J dropped 5 bases, with 18 bases sitting between them. Germline CDR1 and CDR2: MNHEY and SVGAGI. The CDR3 length is 16 residues. CDR3 amino acids: CASSYGTSGVGTEAFF. DNA for the CDR3: TGTGCCAGCAGTTACGGAACTTCGGGGGTCGGGACTGAAGCTTTCTTT.

The chain combines TRBV19 with TRBJ1-5, with 8 bases aligning to TRBD1. V was clipped by 9 bases and J by 9 bases; unmatched bases: 22. Germline lookup yields CDR1 LNHDA and CDR2 SQIVND (reference sequence). The CDR3 runs to 17 residues. For the CDR3, the DNA is TGTGCCAGCCGGGGACACCGACAATCAGGGGGCATGGCGCCCCAGCATTTT. Protein: CASRGHRQSGGMAPQHF.

V is TRBV18 and J is TRBJ1-1, with D perhaps TRBD1 (6 bases). The CDR3 contains 15 residues. Germline CDR1 is KGHSH and CDR2 is LQKENI. The V gene lost 4 bases and the J gene lost 1 base, with 13 bases spanning the gap. In nucleotides, the CDR3 is TGTGCCAGCTCACAGGTACTGACAGGGAACACTGAAGCTTTCTTT. Its translation is CASSQVLTGNTEAFF.

This chain uses TRBV25-1 with TRBJ1-4, with TRBD1 matching 7 bases. The J segment lost 11 bases and the V segment lost 7 bases, leaving 19 bases of the junction unmatched. This CDR3 has 16 amino acids. The germline gives CDR1 MGHDK, CDR2 SYGVNS. The CDR3 coding sequence is TGTGCCAGCACTACCGACAGGGAGGTTGGTTCAGGGAAACTGTTTTTT. This codes for CASTTDREVGSGKLFF.

This sequence joins TRBV6-1 and TRBJ1-1; 10 bases agree with TRBD1. V lost 2 bases to trimming and J lost 6 bases; unmatched junction nucleotides: 6. This CDR3 spans 15 amino acids. Germline V lookup: CDR1 MNHNS, CDR2 SASEGT. The CDR3 reads CASSEPGQGPSEAFF. The CDR3 nucleotides are TGTGCCAGCAGTGAACCGGGACAGGGGCCCTCTGAAGCTTTCTTT.

V gene TRBV5-4 combines with J gene TRBJ2-2; D is undetermined. Germline V gene data show CDR1 as SGHNT and CDR2 as YYREEE (reference sequence). V was clipped by 3 bases and J by 1 base, with 10 bases between them. The CDR3 has 15 amino acids. The DNA of the CDR3 is TGTGCCAGCAGCTCCCGCAGACAGAACACCGGGGAGCTGTTTTTT. It encodes CASSSRRQNTGELFF. Together with reference TRBV5-4 and TRBJ2-2, the CDR3 gives the full variable domain: ETGVTQSPTHLIKTRGQQVTLRCSSQSGHNTVSWYQQALGQGPQFIFQYYREEENGRGNFPPRFSGLQFPNYSSELNVNALELDDSALYLCASSSRRQNTGELFFGEGSRLTVL.

V is TRBV30 and J is TRBJ1-3, with a weak D call TRBD1 (5 bases). The CDR3 has 14 amino acids. Looked up from germline, CDR1 is GTSNPN and CDR2 is SVGIG (reference sequence). The ends were cut back, 3 bases at V and 4 bases at J, with 13 bases in the middle. CDR3 bases: TGTGCCTGGAGGATCCCAGGGATCGGAAACACCATATATTTT. Amino acids: CAWRIPGIGNTIYF.

The chain employs TRBV18 and TRBJ1-4, with 7 nucleotides matching TRBD1. This CDR3 is built from 14 residues. V lost 2 bases, J lost 10 bases, and 7 bases stayed unmatched. Germline CDR1 is KGHSH and CDR2 is LQKENI. DNA for the CDR3: TGTGCCAGCTCACCAGAGGGGGCGATCGGAAAACTGTTTTTT. Amino acids: CASSPEGAIGKLFF.

This chain links TRBV4-2 with TRBJ1-4; no definite D call. The germline gives CDR1 LGHNA, CDR2 YNFKEQ. Trimming left V 4 bases short and J 7 bases short, with 10 bases between. This CDR3 is built from 13 residues. The CDR3 region is CASSPRTTEKLFF. Written as DNA, the CDR3 is TGTGCCAGCAGCCCCCGGACCACTGAAAAACTGTTTTTT.

V is TRBV3-1 (or the pseudogene TRBV3-2) and J is TRBJ2-1; maybe TRBD2 (6 bases). CDR3 length: 13 amino acids. V dropped 0 bases and J dropped 9 bases, with 9 bases sitting between them. CDR1 and CDR2 (germline): LGHDT, YNNKEL (reference sequence). The CDR3 DNA is TGTGCCAGCAGCCAAGAGGGGGGATTTGAGCAGTTCTTC. It is translated as CASSQEGGFEQFF.

The chain employs TRBV7-8 and TRBJ2-1; perhaps TRBD1 as D (6 bases). V lost 5 bases, J lost 9 bases, and 20 bases lay in between. The CDR3 is 15 residues long. CDR1 and CDR2 (germline): SGHVS, FQNEAQ. CDR3 sequence: CASSRYRDIRVEQFF. DNA of the CDR3: TGTGCCAGCAGCCGTTACAGGGACATACGGGTTGAGCAGTTCTTC. Complete variable domain (other parts from reference TRBV7-8 and TRBJ2-1): GAGVSQSPRYKVAKRGQDVALRCDPISGHVSLFWYQQALGQGPEFLTYFQNEAQLDKSGLPSDRFFAERPEGSVSTLKIQRTQQEDSAVYLCASSRYRDIRVEQFFGPGTRLTVL.

This rearrangement joins TRBV7-8 to TRBJ1-5, with TRBD1 matching over 8 bases. J was trimmed by 1 base and V by 1 base; bases with no gene match: 9. This CDR3 has 18 residues. CDR1 SGHVS and CDR2 FQNEAQ come from the germline V gene. In nucleotides, the CDR3 is TGTGCCAGCAGCTTAGGGACAGGGACATTTTGGAGCAATCAGCCCCAGCATTTT. Translated, it gives CASSLGTGTFWSNQPQHF.

This chain joins TRBV4-1 and TRBJ1-1; no clear D gene. This CDR3 is 13 amino acids long. Germline CDR1 and CDR2: MGHRA and YSYEKL. The V end lost 0 bases, the J end lost 8 bases, and 10 bases lay between the germline ends. CDR3 loop: CASSQEPTREAFF. The CDR3 nucleotides read TGCGCCAGCAGCCAAGAGCCTACGCGGGAAGCTTTCTTT.

The chain has TRBV7-6 and TRBJ2-7, with D perhaps matching TRBD1 or TRBD2 (5 bases each). This CDR3 region has 15 residues. The germline V gene encodes CDR1 SGHVS and CDR2 FNYEAQ. V lost 5 bases to trimming and J lost 4 bases, with 18 bases between them. As DNA, the CDR3 is TGTGCCAGCAGCCCTTCCGGGACCGATATTTACGAGCAGTACTTC. It codes for CASSPSGTDIYEQYF. The whole variable domain, filled in from reference TRBV7-6 and TRBJ2-7, reads GAGVSQSPRYKVTKRGQDVALRCDPISGHVSLYWYRQALGQGPEFLTYFNYEAQQDKSGLPNDRFSAERPEGSISTLTIQRTEQRDSAMYRCASSPSGTDIYEQYFGPGTRLTVT.

The chain combines TRBV7-2 with TRBJ2-3, with D uncertain. Germline lookup yields CDR1 SGHTA and CDR2 FQGNSA. This CDR3 spans 16 amino acids. V was clipped by 1 base and J by 0 bases, with 11 bases between them. CDR3 loop: CASSLVGRLSTDTQYF. The CDR3 nucleotides read TGTGCCAGCAGCTTAGTAGGTCGACTTAGCACAGATACGCAGTATTTT.

The gene calls are TRBV28 and TRBJ2-5; 10 positions agree with TRBD2. Per the germline V gene, CDR1 is MDHEN and CDR2 is SYDVKM. V dropped 5 bases and J dropped 3; count of bases not matched to a gene: 18. This CDR3 is 19 amino acids long. CDR3 region: CASSPRSFGGSGGKETQYF. The CDR3 bases are TGTGCCAGCAGTCCGCGGTCGTTTGGGGGTAGCGGGGGGAAAGAGACCCAGTACTTC.

V usage is TRBV6-5 and J usage is TRBJ1-1; D gene unclear. Germline CDR1 and CDR2: MNHEY and SVGAGI. The V and J ends lost 0 bases and 1 base respectively, with 9 bases between them. This CDR3 region has 15 residues. CDR3 sequence: CASSYSSWGNTEAFF. CDR3 bases: TGTGCCAGCAGTTACTCGAGCTGGGGGAACACTGAAGCTTTCTTT.

The chain has TRBV11-2 and TRBJ2-7; either TRBD1 or TRBD2 may fit D (5 bases each). Deletions cut 1 base from V and 0 bases from J, with 10 bases between. The germline V gene encodes CDR1 SGHAT and CDR2 FQNNGV. The CDR3 loop spans 15 amino acids. The CDR3 region is CASSLGGGGSYEQYF. The DNA for the CDR3 is TGTGCCAGCAGCTTAGGGGGCGGAGGCTCCTACGAGCAGTACTTC.

The chain is built from TRBV4-1 and TRBJ2-6; 9 bases agree with TRBD1. The CDR3 length is 18 residues. The V gene's germline CDR1 is MGHRA and CDR2 YSYEKL. The trim removed 4 bases at V and 2 bases at J, leaving 9 bases unmatched. The CDR3 DNA reads as TGCGCCAGCAGCCCACGGACCGGGACAGGGACTGGGGCCAACGTCCTGACTTTC. Protein: CASSPRTGTGTGANVLTF.

This rearrangement joins TRBV5-1 to TRBJ1-2; TRBD1 agrees at 9 bases. In germline, CDR1 is SGHRS, CDR2 YFSETQ. The V and J ends lost 4 bases and 0 bases, in that order; junction bases with no gene match: 7. The CDR3 loop spans 16 amino acids. CDR3 residues: CASSPGTGQTNYGYTF. DNA for the CDR3: TGCGCCAGCAGCCCGGGGACAGGGCAAACTAACTATGGCTACACCTTC. The whole variable domain, filled in from reference TRBV5-1 and TRBJ1-2, reads KAGVTQTPRYLIKTRGQQVTLSCSPISGHRSVSWYQQTPGQGLQFLFEYFSETQRNKGNFPGRFSGRQFSNSRSEMNVSTLELGDSALYLCASSPGTGQTNYGYTFGSGTRLTVV.

The chain uses TRBV6-2 or TRBV6-3 and TRBJ1-2, with D perhaps TRBD1 (5 bases). This CDR3 contains 13 residues. V was trimmed by 5 bases and J by 5 bases, leaving 12 bases between them. From germline, CDR1 is MNHEY and CDR2 SVGEGT. In DNA form, the CDR3 reads TGTGCCAGCAGTCTAAGGGACTTTTATGGCTACACCTTC. This sequence encodes CASSLRDFYGYTF.

The chain is built from TRBV6-5 and TRBJ1-1, with D possibly TRBD1 on 6 matching bases. Germline CDR1 MNHEY, CDR2 SVGAGI. CDR3 length: 14 amino acids. V gave up 2 bases and J gave up 3 bases, with 10 bases separating them. This chain's CDR3 is CASSYGQTHTEAFF. In DNA form, the CDR3 reads TGTGCCAGCAGTTACGGACAGACCCACACTGAAGCTTTCTTT.

The chain links TRBV5-4 to TRBJ2-3; D is perhaps TRBD2 (6 bases). Trimming shortened V by 0 bases and J by 6 bases, and 11 bases separated the two germline ends. CDR3 length equals 14 residues. CDR1 is SGHNT and CDR2 is YYREEE in the germline V gene (reference sequence). Here the CDR3 DNA reads TGTGCCAGCAGCTTGGTGTCTAGCGAGGATACGCAGTATTTT. It translates to CASSLVSSEDTQYF.

The chain has TRBV18 and TRBJ2-3; D may be TRBD1 (5 bases). This CDR3 is built from 14 residues. Germline V CDR1 and CDR2: KGHSH, LQKENI. Trimming shortened V by 2 bases and J by 0 bases, and 6 bases separated the two germline ends. The CDR3 protein is CASSPGASTDTQYF. In DNA form, the CDR3 reads TGTGCCAGCTCACCAGGGGCTAGCACAGATACGCAGTATTTT.

The V and J genes are TRBV7-6 and TRBJ1-3; D remains ambiguous. CDR3 length: 15 residues. CDR1 and CDR2 from the germline V gene are SGHVS and FNYEAQ. V was pared by 2 bases and J by 3 bases, with 11 bases between. The CDR3 spells CASSLTGSSGNTIYF. The CDR3 DNA is TGTGCCAGCAGCTTAACTGGGTCGAGTGGAAACACCATATATTTT.

This clone has just one count. This sequence joins TRBV18 and TRBJ1-4; TRBD1 is a possible D gene (6 bases). Trimming pared 4 bases from V and 5 bases from J, leaving 11 bases between. Germline assignment: CDR1 KGHSH and CDR2 LQKENI. The length of the CDR3 is 14 residues. The CDR3 here is CASSLRGANEKLFF. CDR3 in DNA: TGTGCCAGCTCACTCCGGGGGGCGAATGAAAAACTGTTTTTT.

The chain has TRBV30 and TRBJ1-1; D gene uncertain. Germline V CDR1 and CDR2: GTSNPN, SVGIG (reference sequence). The CDR3 runs 11 residues. V was trimmed by 0 bases and J by 7 bases, leaving 6 bases between them. CDR3 amino acids: CAWSVEVEAFF. The CDR3 nucleotides are TGTGCCTGGAGTGTAGAAGTTGAAGCTTTCTTT.

The chain combines TRBV18 with TRBJ2-2; TRBD1 agrees at 7 bases. CDR1 KGHSH and CDR2 LQKENI come from the germline V gene. The CDR3 sequence is 15 residues long. V lost 5 bases and J lost 2; bases outside the gene matches: 5. CDR3 in amino acids: CASSATGLNTGELFF. The CDR3 nucleotides are TGTGCCAGCTCAGCGACAGGGCTTAACACCGGGGAGCTGTTTTTT.

V gene TRBV4-1 combines with J gene TRBJ2-1, with TRBD2 identical over 13 bases. This CDR3 comprises 17 residues. J was trimmed by 4 bases and V by 1 base; bases with no gene match: 4. Germline lookup yields CDR1 MGHRA and CDR2 YSYEKL. CDR3 bases: TGCGCCAGCAGCCAAGGAACGACTAGCGGGGGGTACAATGAGCAGTTCTTC. Its protein product is CASSQGTTSGGYNEQFF.

The chain couples TRBV11-1 to TRBJ1-2; the D is unclear. Germline V gene data show CDR1 as SGHAT and CDR2 as FQDESV (reference sequence). This CDR3 spans 13 amino acids. Trimming removed 5 bases from V and 2 bases from J, with 9 bases in between. CDR3 region: CASSLGLNYGYTF. In DNA form, the CDR3 reads TGTGCCAGCAGCCTGGGCCTAAACTATGGCTACACCTTC.